This T cell receptor (beta chain) was recorded in a study of identical twins. Study-level points and caveats: Conclusions were based on cross-sectional statistical analysis, without following the same donors. Out-of-frame alpha sequences common to twins exhibited a surplus of low generation probability.

The CDR3 loop spans 12 amino acids. V lost 5 bases and J lost 8; bases outside the gene matches: 6. The germline V gene encodes CDR1 DFQATT and CDR2 SNEGSKA (reference sequence). On this clonotype itself: Its antigen is unknown.

A single record per CDR3 protein comes from TCRdb applying MiXCR to the 5' RACE reads. The data contain around 220,000 distinct CDR3 sequences, roughly a tenth of them seen just once; the ten biggest clones take up about 9%. The receptor was isolated from a man aged 50-60 years in good health. Sequenced: memory T cells sorted from blood. This chain connects TRBV20-1 to TRBJ2-4; 7 positions agree with TRBD2. As DNA, the CDR3 is TGCAGTGCTGGGGGGGACGACGACATTCAGTACTTC. Encoded protein: CSAGGDDDIQYF.